This TCR beta chain was retrieved from a study of blood T cells in healthy people across ages. Regarding the study as a whole: CMV status of donors was unknown, possibly confounding expanded clonotype changes. The percentage of naive T cells correlated strongly with TCR beta diversity.

A second PCR, run for roughly 7 to 11 cycles, used a sample-barcoded 5' primer plus a J-beta primer mix. One entry per CDR3 protein results from TCRdb running MiXCR on the 5' RACE reads. The table has approximately 2,000,000 distinct CDR3 sequences, around 42% seen once; the top ten hold approximately 22%. In the case of this clonotype: Its antigen remains unidentified.

CDR1 SQVTM and CDR2 ANQGSEA come from the germline V gene. The CDR3 loop spans 14 amino acids. This chain links TRBV29-1 with TRBJ2-7; TRBD1 agrees at 11 bases. The J call is doubtful: the DNA matches TRBJ2-5 better. Source material: blood. The origin of this receptor is a human donor in good health. The CDR3 here is CSAARRDRGETQYF. Here the CDR3 DNA reads TGCAGCGCCGCTCGGCGGGACAGGGGGGAGACCCAGTACTTC.